This T cell receptor (beta chain) was sequenced during a study of breast tumors, draining lymph nodes, adjacent tissues. Broader study findings: Data only fit, rather than demonstrated, lymph node origin of most tumor T cells. Tumors had less TCR diversity than lymph nodes, more than nontumor tissue.

TCRdb used MiXCR to reprocess the multiplex PCR reads, holding one entry per CDR3 protein. The repertoire holds some 65,000 distinct CDR3 sequences, with around 43% as singletons. Trimming shortened V by 4 bases and J by 7 bases, and 11 bases separated the two germline ends. Looked up from germline, CDR1 is SGHNT and CDR2 is YYREEE (reference sequence). The CDR3 is 12 residues long. This clonotype was counted between two and nine times. The antigen is unknown. Being one base from a much bigger clone, this may be a read error. The sequence came from a female donor with breast cancer. Some clones in this sample may be carry-over from other donors' samples. The sequenced material came from breast tumor tissue. This chain links TRBV5-4 with TRBJ1-2; D might be TRBD1 (5 bases). The CDR3 region has the DNA TGTGCCAGCAGCCAAGAGACAGCTGGCTACACCTTC. It is translated as CASSQETAGYTF.